The table lists the clone carrying this T cell receptor (beta chain) with a few counts. Its antigen is as yet unknown. TCRdb reprocessed the RT-PCR reads with MiXCR, giving one entry per CDR3 protein. The sample includes 500,000 to 600,000 distinct CDR3 sequences, 12% of them seen just once. These data originate in a study of response to subunit inactivated influenza vaccine. Study-level points and caveats: A suggestion made by the authors is that each seasonal influenza vaccination recruits few new T cells.

V gave up 1 base and J gave up 7 bases, with 9 bases separating them. The germline V gene has CDR1 SGHRS and CDR2 YFSETQ. CDR3 length: 14 amino acids. This rearrangement joins TRBV5-1 to TRBJ1-6; D is possibly TRBD1 (6 bases). The TCR originated in a man in his forties or fifties who received an inactivated influenza vaccine. This specimen consisted of PBMCs from blood, obtained on the day of vaccination. The CDR3 protein is CASSLTGKNSPLHF. DNA of the CDR3: TGCGCCAGCAGCTTGACAGGGAAGAATTCACCCCTCCACTTT.